One sample yielded the 3 T cell receptor beta chains listed below, sequenced in a study of blood T cell repertoires in COVID-19. Assay used: immunoSEQ multiplex PCR; TCRdb lists only in-frame clones, some missing. Of about 39,000 clones listed, 75% to 85% are singletons. Sequenced: peripheral blood. These receptors all stem from a human donor in a cohort sampled during active COVID-19.

This clone is a singleton in its sample. The chain combines TRBV7-3 with TRBJ1-1; the D is unclear. The germline CDR1 and CDR2 sequences are SGHTA and FQGTGA. V was pared by 1 base and J by 0 bases, with 3 bases between. The CDR3 consists of 13 residues. The CDR3 is CASSLIMNTEAFF. The CDR3 DNA sequence: TGTGCCAGCAGCTTAATAATGAACACTGAAGCTTTCTTT.

The V gene is TRBV18, the J gene TRBJ1-1; D possibly corresponds to TRBD1 (5 bases). Trimming removed 2 bases from V and 0 bases from J, with 10 bases in between. CDR3 size: 15 residues. In germline, CDR1 is KGHSH, CDR2 LQKENI. The CDR3 protein is CASSPEGAVNTEAFF. The CDR3 DNA is TGTGCCAGCTCACCAGAAGGGGCTGTGAACACTGAAGCTTTCTTT. The variable domain in full, with the rest retrieved from reference TRBV18 and TRBJ1-1, is NAGVMQNPRHLVRRRGQEARLRCSPMKGHSHVYWYRQLPEEGLKFMVYLQKENIIDESGMPKERFSAEFPKEGPSILRIQQVVRGDSAAYFCASSPEGAVNTEAFFGQGTRLTVV.

The V call is TRBV15, the J call TRBJ2-7; D remains unclear. The germline V gene has CDR1 LNHNV and CDR2 YYDKDF (reference sequence). The CDR3 has 15 residues. Trimming pared 0 bases from V and 4 bases from J, leaving 13 bases between. The DNA of the CDR3 is TGTGCCACCAGCAGAGAAATGGTAGCTCCTTACGAGCAGTACTTC. It translates to CATSREMVAPYEQYF.